The 10 T cell receptor beta chains below come from one sample, sequenced in a study of T cell changes during pregnancy in multiple sclerosis (dated by TCRdb to between 2017 and 2020). The protocol used for the library was the immunoSEQ multiplex PCR assay. Not all clones reach the TCRdb copy of this immuneACCESS table, which keeps in-frame sequences only. Checked studies attribute under half of the gap to unresolved V genes and leave the rest unexplained. For this sample there are roughly 100,000 clones; roughly nine tenths appear just once. The top ten clones comprise around 0.92% of the sample. Sample: peripheral blood, taken after pregnancy. The receptors derive from a female donor with multiple sclerosis, enrolled in a pregnancy study.

This sequence joins TRBV6-5 and TRBJ2-7; D might be TRBD2 (6 bases). Germline-derived CDR1 and CDR2 are MNHEY and SVGAGI. The CDR3 contains 14 residues. The V end was cut by 1 base, the J end by 5 bases, with 12 bases between. CDR3 sequence: CASSYFRGNDEQYF. As DNA, the CDR3 is TGTGCCAGCAGTTACTTTCGGGGGAACGACGAGCAGTACTTC.

The V gene is TRBV4-2, the J gene TRBJ2-1, with D maybe TRBD2 (6 bases). CDR1 is LGHNA and CDR2 is YNFKEQ in the germline V gene. The length of the CDR3 is 13 residues. The ends were cut back, 2 bases at V and 9 bases at J, with 11 bases in the middle. The CDR3 here is CASSQTRGGEQFF. The CDR3 bases are TGTGCCAGCAGCCAAACGCGGGGTGGTGAGCAGTTCTTC.

The rearrangement uses TRBV18 and TRBJ1-3, with D perhaps TRBD1 (5 bases). The germline gives CDR1 KGHSH, CDR2 LQKENI. The length of the CDR3 is 16 residues. V shed 1 base and J shed 4 bases, with 14 bases lying between them. The CDR3 region is CASSPLFDSQGNTIYF. The DNA for the CDR3 is TGTGCCAGCTCACCACTATTCGACAGTCAGGGAAACACCATATATTTT.

V is TRBV6-6 and J is TRBJ1-5, with TRBD1 as a possible D gene (6 bases). The germline V and J ends were trimmed by 5 bases and 7 bases, with 15 bases remaining between them. The V gene's germline CDR1 is MNHNY and CDR2 SVGAGI (reference sequence). The CDR3 extends over 14 amino acids. The CDR3 sequence is CASSPTGKGQPQHF. For the CDR3, the DNA is TGTGCCAGCAGTCCAACAGGGAAGGGACAGCCCCAGCATTTT.

The V and J genes are TRBV15 and TRBJ2-5; possible D gene TRBD2, 5 bases. The CDR3 totals 14 residues. CDR1 and CDR2 from the germline V gene are LNHNV and YYDKDF (reference sequence). V lost 0 bases, J lost 3 bases, and 8 bases lay in between. CDR3 residues: CATSRDSGEETQYF. The DNA of the CDR3 is TGTGCCACCAGCAGAGATTCCGGGGAAGAGACCCAGTACTTC.

The V call is TRBV5-1, the J call TRBJ2-1; 9 nucleotides line up with TRBD1. The CDR3 sequence is 15 residues long. Germline V gene lookup returns CDR1 SGHRS and CDR2 YFSETQ. Losses at the gene ends were 8 bases for V and 8 bases for J; bases not matched to a gene: 14. DNA for the CDR3: TGCGCCAGTAGATTATGGACAGGGGTAACCGATGAGCAGTTCTTC. Its protein product is CASRLWTGVTDEQFF.

The chain uses TRBV5-4 and TRBJ2-1; no clear D gene. The CDR3 consists of 12 residues. V gave up 3 bases and J gave up 8 bases, with 9 bases separating them. CDR1 SGHNT and CDR2 YYREEE come from the germline V gene (reference sequence). The CDR3 DNA reads TGTGCCAGCAGCTCCCCATCGGATGAGCAGTTCTTC. Translating gives CASSSPSDEQFF.

This chain connects TRBV7-8 to TRBJ2-1, with 10 positions matching TRBD1. CDR3 length: 14 residues. The V gene's germline CDR1 is SGHVS and CDR2 FQNEAQ. Unmatched junction bases numbered 4, after V lost 5 bases and J lost 6 bases. The CDR3 region is CASSGRDRGNEQFF. CDR3 in DNA: TGTGCCAGCAGCGGGCGGGACAGGGGCAATGAGCAGTTCTTC. The full variable domain, in which reference TRBV7-8 and TRBJ2-1 provide the parts outside the CDR3, is GAGVSQSPRYKVAKRGQDVALRCDPISGHVSLFWYQQALGQGPEFLTYFQNEAQLDKSGLPSDRFFAERPEGSVSTLKIQRTQQEDSAVYLCASSGRDRGNEQFFGPGTRLTVL.

J is TRBJ2-1 and V is TRBV4-3, with 10 bases matching TRBD1. This CDR3 contains 17 residues. Germline loops: CDR1 LGHNA, CDR2 YSLEER. Trimming at V came to 4 bases and at J to 6 bases, leaving 12 bases not matched to a gene. CDR3 DNA sequence: TGCGCCAGCAGCCCCTATCCTGCGGGACAGGGGATCAATGAGCAGTTCTTC. Its protein is CASSPYPAGQGINEQFF.

This clone was detected a few times. The chain has TRBV11-2 and TRBJ1-5; no definite D call. V lost 5 bases and J lost 2, with 4 bases in between. This CDR3 is 12 amino acids long. The germline gives CDR1 SGHAT, CDR2 FQNNGV. The CDR3 DNA follows: TGTGCCAGCAGCGAGGGCAATCAGCCCCAGCATTTT. It translates to CASSEGNQPQHF.